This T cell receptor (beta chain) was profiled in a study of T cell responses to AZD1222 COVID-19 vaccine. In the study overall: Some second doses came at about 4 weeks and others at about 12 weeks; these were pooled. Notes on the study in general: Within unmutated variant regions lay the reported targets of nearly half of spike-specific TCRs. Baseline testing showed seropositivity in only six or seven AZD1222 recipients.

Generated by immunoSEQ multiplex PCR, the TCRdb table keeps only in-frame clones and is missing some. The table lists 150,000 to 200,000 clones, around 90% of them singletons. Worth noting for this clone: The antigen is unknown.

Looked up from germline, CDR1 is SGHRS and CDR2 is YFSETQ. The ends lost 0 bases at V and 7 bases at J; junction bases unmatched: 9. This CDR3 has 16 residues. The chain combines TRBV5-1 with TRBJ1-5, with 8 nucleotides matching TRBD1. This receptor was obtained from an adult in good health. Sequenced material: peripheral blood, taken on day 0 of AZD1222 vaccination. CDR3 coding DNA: TGCGCCAGCAGCTTGGGGCCGGGACAGGCGGGGCAGCCCCAGCATTTT. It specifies CASSLGPGQAGQPQHF.